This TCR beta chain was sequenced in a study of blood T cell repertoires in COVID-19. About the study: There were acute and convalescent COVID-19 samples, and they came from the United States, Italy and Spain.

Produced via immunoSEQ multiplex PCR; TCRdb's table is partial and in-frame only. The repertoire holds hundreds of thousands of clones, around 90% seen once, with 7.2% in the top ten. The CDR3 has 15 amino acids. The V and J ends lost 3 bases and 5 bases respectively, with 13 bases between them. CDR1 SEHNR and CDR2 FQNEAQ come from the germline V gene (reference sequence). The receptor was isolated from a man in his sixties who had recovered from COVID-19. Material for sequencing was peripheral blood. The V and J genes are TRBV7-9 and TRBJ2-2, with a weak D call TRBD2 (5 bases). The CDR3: CASSFSGLPTGELFF. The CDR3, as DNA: TGTGCCAGCAGCTTCTCCGGACTCCCAACCGGGGAGCTGTTTTTT.